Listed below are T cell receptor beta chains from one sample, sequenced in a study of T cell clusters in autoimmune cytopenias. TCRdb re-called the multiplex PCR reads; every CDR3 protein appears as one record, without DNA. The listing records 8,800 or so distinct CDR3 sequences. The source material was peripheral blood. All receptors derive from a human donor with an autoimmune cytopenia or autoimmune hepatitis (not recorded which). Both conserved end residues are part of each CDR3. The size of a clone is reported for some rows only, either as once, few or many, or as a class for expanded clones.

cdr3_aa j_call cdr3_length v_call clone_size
CASSLQGGPSDTQYF TRBJ2-3 15 TRBV19 NA
CSANGGWDTDTQYF TRBJ2-3 14 TRBV20-1 NA
CASRQKGEQGSGANVLTF TRBJ2-6 18 TRBV6-5 NA
CASSQDQDNTEAFF TRBJ1-1 14 TRBV4-3 NA
CASTPRERYQETQYF TRBJ2-5 15 TRBV6-5 NA
CASSTRKRGGADTQYF TRBJ2-3 16 TRBV12-3/TRBV12-4 NA
CASSIDGRAGQVEQFF TRBJ2-1 16 TRBV19 medium-sized
CASSYSSADTEAFF TRBJ1-1 14 TRBV12-3/TRBV12-4 NA
CATSDPRLETDTQYF TRBJ2-3 15 TRBV24-1 NA
CASSLGTTRGYTF TRBJ1-2 13 TRBV12-3/TRBV12-4 NA
CASSITSWDNYGYTF TRBJ1-2 15 TRBV7-9 NA
CASKGKETQYF TRBJ2-5 11 TRBV19 medium-sized
CAITNGDLEDNEQFF TRBJ2-1 15 TRBV10-3 NA
CASNTLGFYTF TRBJ1-2 11 TRBV19 NA
CSARRRTNNTKSYNEQFF TRBJ2-1 18 TRBV20-1 medium-sized
CASSQDWAAEAFF TRBJ1-1 13 TRBV14 NA
CASSHGTDPYGYTF TRBJ1-2 14 TRBV5-4 medium-sized
CASSPSIEAFF TRBJ1-1 11 TRBV5-5 medium-sized
CASSITDRDHQPQHF TRBJ1-5 15 TRBV19 NA
CASSYSSRTGGYGYTF TRBJ1-2 16 TRBV6-5 medium-sized
CASSSRGYGEAFF TRBJ1-1 13 TRBV6-5 medium-sized
CASNKRGSYEQFF TRBJ2-1 13 TRBV27 NA
CASSHQGQGGYEQYF TRBJ2-7 15 TRBV7-9 NA
CASSLTVYEQYF TRBJ2-7 12 TRBV5-6 NA
CASTAGTTANEQFF TRBJ2-1 14 TRBV6-1 medium-sized
CASSRPSAGNTEAFF TRBJ1-1 15 TRBV18 NA
CASRGEAKPYNEQFF TRBJ2-1 15 TRBV6-5 medium-sized
CASSIGIGLEAFF TRBJ1-1 13 TRBV19 NA
CASSKLAGGPLEETQYF TRBJ2-5 17 TRBV27 NA
CASRSSGLQYF TRBJ1-3 11 TRBV27 medium-sized
CASSYSGATNEKLFF TRBJ1-4 15 TRBV6-6 medium-sized
CASSPRHNNSPLHF TRBJ1-6 14 TRBV5-1 medium-sized
CASSLPGTGVEKLFF TRBJ1-4 15 TRBV4-2 NA
CSVRTASTDTQYF TRBJ2-3 13 TRBV20-1 medium-sized
CASSLAAGATDTQYF TRBJ2-3 15 TRBV5-5 medium-sized
CASSIGSIGDYGYTF TRBJ1-2 15 TRBV19 medium-sized
CASSSNTGELFF TRBJ2-2 12 TRBV12-3/TRBV12-4 medium-sized
CAISEAGAYEQYF TRBJ2-7 13 TRBV10-3 medium-sized
CASSQDVSYEQYF TRBJ2-7 13 TRBV7-9 NA
CASSSAGGSTDTQYF TRBJ2-3 15 TRBV19 medium-sized
CASSPLGGSNQPQHF TRBJ1-5 15 TRBV18 NA
CASSALGQAGFGYTF TRBJ1-2 15 TRBV6-1 medium-sized